This T cell receptor (beta chain) came from a study of OX40 agonist ivuxolimab in advanced cancers. Study details: Ivuxolimab, an agonistic anti-OX40 (CD134) antibody, was given to patients. General study results and limits: Researchers did not establish what antigens the expanded peripheral T cells target.

This clone occurred a few times. Its antigen is unidentified. Sampling of blood occurred at baseline, cycle 4 day 1, and cycle 7 day 1. Measured with immunoSEQ multiplex PCR; TCRdb has only the in-frame clones, and not every one. The table includes 50,000 or so clones, 65% to 85% detected once. Trimming stripped 6 bases from V and 1 base from J, with 10 bases between. CDR1 is MDHEN, CDR2 SYDVKM, per germline. The CDR3 is made up of 13 amino acids. The chain is built from TRBV28 and TRBJ2-7; TRBD1 might be the D (5 bases). The clonotype originates from an adult with an advanced solid tumor such as melanoma, head and neck, liver or kidney cancer. Sequences were derived from CD4+ or CD8+ T cells sorted from blood, sampled in a trial of the OX40 agonist ivuxolimab. The CDR3 sequence: CASRLDISYEQYF. The CDR3 DNA reads as TGTGCCAGCAGACTGGACATTTCCTACGAGCAGTACTTC.